This T cell receptor (beta chain) appears in the sequencing data of a study of HIV-infected children after antiretroviral therapy interruption. The study, taken as a whole, reports: Naive CD4+ CDR3 sharing between time points fell after interruption began.

This clonotype came up many times. Its antigen is undetermined. The TCR library was built from RNA with a 3' RACE protocol and unique molecular identifiers. Using its own MiXCR run on the 3' RACE reads, TCRdb lists one record per CDR3 protein. The repertoire holds 35,000 to 50,000 distinct CDR3 sequences, with approximately 7% as singletons. The CDR3 runs to 15 residues. Germline V lookup: CDR1 SEHNR, CDR2 FQNEAQ (reference sequence). The ends lost 3 bases at V and 3 bases at J; junction bases unmatched: 7. As to treatment: PENTA 11 planned treatment interruption arm or continuous ART arm. This chain uses TRBV7-9 with TRBJ2-5; 7 bases are shared with TRBD2. The sequences come from CD45RA+ CD4+ T cells from PBMCs, pooled from several time points, collected from a donor given antiretroviral therapy, either interrupted or continuous. As to subset: naive CD4+ CD45RA+ CD45RO- T cells. This TCR was recovered from a pool of human donors with HIV. The CDR3 reads CASSFGGGRKETQYF. CDR3 DNA sequence: TGTGCCAGCAGCTTTGGCGGGGGAAGGAAAGAGACCCAGTACTTC.